Included here is one T cell receptor (beta chain) sequence, with context. Antigen specificity is unknown. The data were obtained in a study of OX40 agonist ivuxolimab in advanced cancers. In the study overall: The eligibility criteria allowed prior anti-PD-1, anti-PD-L1 or anti-CTLA-4 therapy, and approximately 42% had some.

TCRdb's copy holds only in-frame clones and misses some; the assay was immunoSEQ multiplex PCR. The sample comprises tens of thousands of clones, 75% to 90% of which are singletons, and 31% rests with the top ten. The CDR3 contains 16 residues. Per germline, CDR1 MNHEY and CDR2 SMNVEV (reference sequence). V was cut by 8 bases and J by 2 bases, with 19 bases left in between. General study results and limits: The authors did not determine the antigen specificity of the expanded peripheral T cells. The CD4+ and CD8+ T cells in the blood had expanded clonally by week 6 at 0.1 to 3.0 mg/kg.

This material consisted of CD4+ or CD8+ T cells sorted from blood, taken in a trial of the OX40 agonist ivuxolimab. The TCR comes from an adult with an advanced solid tumor such as melanoma, head and neck, liver or kidney cancer. J is TRBJ2-1 and V is TRBV27, with D possibly matching TRBD2 (7 bases). Here the CDR3 DNA reads TGTGCCAGCTTTACCATGGGGGGGGCGGCCTACAATGAGCAGTTCTTC. Its protein is CASFTMGGAAYNEQFF.